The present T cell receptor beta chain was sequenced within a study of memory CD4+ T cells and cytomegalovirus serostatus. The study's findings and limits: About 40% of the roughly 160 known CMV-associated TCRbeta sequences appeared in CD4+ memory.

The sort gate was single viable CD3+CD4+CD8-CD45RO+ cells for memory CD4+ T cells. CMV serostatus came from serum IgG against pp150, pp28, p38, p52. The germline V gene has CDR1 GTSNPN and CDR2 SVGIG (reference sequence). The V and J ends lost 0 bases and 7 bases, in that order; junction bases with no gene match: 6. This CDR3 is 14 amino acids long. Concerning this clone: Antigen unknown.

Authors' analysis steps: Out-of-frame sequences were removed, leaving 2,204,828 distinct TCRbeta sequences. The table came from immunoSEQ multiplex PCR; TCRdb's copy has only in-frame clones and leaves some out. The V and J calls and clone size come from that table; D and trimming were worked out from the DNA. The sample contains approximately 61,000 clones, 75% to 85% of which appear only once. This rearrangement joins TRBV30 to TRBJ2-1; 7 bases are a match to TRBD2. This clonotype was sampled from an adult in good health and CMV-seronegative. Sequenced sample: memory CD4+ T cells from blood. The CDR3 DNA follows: TGTGCCTGGAGTGTGGGTAGCGGGCCGAATGAGCAGTTCTTC. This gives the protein CAWSVGSGPNEQFF.